Below, 24 T cell receptor beta chains from the same sample are listed, as sequenced in a study of blood T cell repertoires in COVID-19. Method: immunoSEQ multiplex PCR; TCRdb's copy keeps in-frame clones and lacks some. The sample shows over 200,000 clones, 70% to 90% of them seen only once. Sequencing was performed on PBMCs or T cells enriched from blood (not recorded which). All receptors derive from a man aged 25 to 40 who had recovered from COVID-19.

The J gene is TRBJ1-2, the V gene TRBV28; perhaps TRBD1 as D (5 bases). The germline CDR1 and CDR2 sequences are MDHEN and SYDVKM. The CDR3 is made up of 13 amino acids. The V and J ends lost 5 bases and 3 bases respectively, with 10 bases between them. CDR3 region: CASSLDRDYGYTF. The CDR3 DNA is TGTGCCAGCAGTCTCGACAGAGACTATGGCTACACCTTC.

The chain joins TRBV6-2 or TRBV6-3 to TRBJ2-7; 9 nucleotides align to TRBD2. Germline V CDR1 and CDR2: MNHEY, SVGEGT. The CDR3 extends over 16 amino acids. J gave up 2 bases and V 0 bases, and 5 bases lay outside the gene matches. The CDR3 DNA reads TGTGCCAGCAGTTACTCGAATAGCGGGGGTACCTACGAGCAGTACTTC. Its translation: CASSYSNSGGTYEQYF.

V and J are TRBV19 and TRBJ1-1; D not resolved. The V end was cut by 2 bases, the J end by 3 bases, with 10 bases between. The CDR3 totals 14 residues. Germline V gives CDR1 LNHDA, CDR2 SQIVND (reference sequence). The CDR3 here is CASSIRGFYTEAFF. CDR3 sequence (DNA): TGTGCCAGTAGTATAAGAGGGTTCTACACTGAAGCTTTCTTT.

CDR3: CSVGERSYEQYF. The CDR3 region has the DNA TGCAGCGTGGGCGAGCGCTCCTACGAGCAGTACTTC. The V call is TRBV29-1, the J call TRBJ2-7; D is ambiguous. V shed 6 bases and J shed 0 bases, with 9 bases lying between them. In germline, CDR1 is SQVTM, CDR2 ANQGSEA. CDR3 length: 12 residues.

The chain links TRBV5-1 to TRBJ1-5; 8 nucleotides match TRBD1. The CDR3 is made up of 14 amino acids. J lost 4 bases, V lost 2 bases, and 2 bases had no gene match. Looked up from germline, CDR1 is SGHRS and CDR2 is YFSETQ. Written as DNA, the CDR3 is TGCGCCAGCAGCTTCGGGACAGGTAATCAGCCCCAGCATTTT. Encoded protein: CASSFGTGNQPQHF.

CDR3 nucleotide sequence: TGTGCCAGCAGCTTGGACAGCGCGAACACCGGGGAGCTGTTTTTT. Protein product: CASSLDSANTGELFF. This chain links TRBV7-2 with TRBJ2-2; the D gene is possibly TRBD1 (6 bases). CDR3 length: 15 amino acids. The germline CDR1 and CDR2 sequences are SGHTA and FQGNSA. The germline V and J ends were trimmed by 3 bases and 0 bases, with 8 bases remaining between them. Variable domain in full (rest from reference TRBV7-2 and TRBJ2-2): GAGVSQSPSNKVTEKGKDVELRCDPISGHTALYWYRQSLGQGLEFLIYFQGNSAPDKSGLPSDRFSAERTGGSVSTLTIQRTQQEDSAVYLCASSLDSANTGELFFGEGSRLTVL.

This rearrangement joins TRBV5-1 to TRBJ2-5; 10 bases are shared with TRBD2. CDR1 and CDR2 from the germline V gene are SGHRS and YFSETQ. The trim removed 5 bases at V and 5 bases at J, leaving 9 bases unmatched. The CDR3 is 15 amino acids. The CDR3 reads CASSKGAGGPETQYF. CDR3 DNA sequence: TGCGCCAGCAGTAAAGGAGCGGGGGGGCCGGAGACCCAGTACTTC.

This chain connects TRBV2 to TRBJ1-3; D is possibly TRBD1 (6 bases). V was cut by 10 bases and J by 0 bases, with 16 bases left in between. The CDR3 length is 15 residues. Germline-derived CDR1 and CDR2 are SNHLY and FYNNEI. CDR3 in DNA: TGTGCCACCGTACGGACAGCCGACTCTGGAAACACCATATATTTT. Its translation: CATVRTADSGNTIYF.

DNA of the CDR3: TGTGCCAGCAGTTTAGGGGCCTTCAACACCTACCCAGATACGCAGTATTTT. Protein product: CASSLGAFNTYPDTQYF. This chain links TRBV28 with TRBJ2-3, with a possible D match to TRBD1 (5 bases). Trimming took 2 bases from V and 4 from J, leaving 19 bases between them. The CDR3 runs 17 residues. Germline V gives CDR1 MDHEN, CDR2 SYDVKM.

The V gene is TRBV27, the J gene TRBJ2-3; D is ambiguous. The germline gives CDR1 MNHEY, CDR2 SMNVEV (reference sequence). The V and J ends lost 6 bases and 2 bases respectively, with 9 bases between them. The CDR3 is 13 residues long. The CDR3: CASSHIHTDTQYF. The CDR3, as DNA: TGTGCCAGCAGCCACATACACACAGATACGCAGTATTTT.

The chain carries TRBV25-1 and TRBJ1-1; no clear D. V was shortened by 9 bases and J by 1 base, with 18 bases between the two germline ends. Germline loops: CDR1 MGHDK, CDR2 SYGVNS. The CDR3 runs 15 residues. DNA of the CDR3: TGTGCCAGTAGCGGAGAGCGATTGGAGAACACTGAAGCTTTCTTT. It codes for CASSGERLENTEAFF. The full variable domain, rest sourced from reference TRBV25-1 and TRBJ1-1, is EADIYQTPRYLVIGTGKKITLECSQTMGHDKMYWYQQDPGMELHLIHYSYGVNSTEKGDLSSESTVSRIRTEHFPLTLESARPSHTSQYLCASSGERLENTEAFFGQGTRLTVV.

The CDR3 loop is CAAGGFSYGYTF. In nucleotides, the CDR3 is TGTGCCGCTGGGGGCTTTAGCTATGGCTACACCTTC. The chain combines TRBV18 with TRBJ1-2; D is perhaps TRBD1 (6 bases). This CDR3 is 12 amino acids long. The V gene's germline CDR1 is KGHSH and CDR2 LQKENI. Trimming stripped 11 bases from V and 4 bases from J, with 14 bases between. The entire variable domain, with the rest obtained from reference TRBV18 and TRBJ1-2, is as follows: NAGVMQNPRHLVRRRGQEARLRCSPMKGHSHVYWYRQLPEEGLKFMVYLQKENIIDESGMPKERFSAEFPKEGPSILRIQQVVRGDSAAYFCAAGGFSYGYTFGSGTRLTVV.

This chain connects TRBV19 to TRBJ2-3; TRBD1 might be the D (5 bases). Trimming left V 3 bases short and J 2 bases short, with 12 bases between. This CDR3 has 15 residues. CDR1 LNHDA and CDR2 SQIVND come from the germline V gene (reference sequence). CDR3 bases: TGTGCCAGTAGTATGAGAAGCAGGGCCACAGATACGCAGTATTTT. As protein: CASSMRSRATDTQYF.

This clone was counted once. CDR3 sequence: CASSRTSGLYEQYF. The CDR3 DNA sequence: TGTGCCAGCAGTCGGACTAGCGGGCTCTACGAGCAGTACTTC. V and J are TRBV6-5 and TRBJ2-7; TRBD2 aligns across 11 bases. J gave up 3 bases and V 5 bases, and 3 bases lay outside the gene matches. In germline, CDR1 is MNHEY, CDR2 SVGAGI. The CDR3 sequence is 14 residues long.

CDR3 residues: CASSRIPGTGGGEQYF. CDR3 DNA: TGTGCCAGCAGCCGCATACCCGGGACAGGGGGAGGCGAGCAGTACTTC. The chain carries TRBV5-6 and TRBJ2-7; 11 bases align to TRBD1. The CDR3 extends over 16 amino acids. Unmatched junction bases numbered 12, after V lost 4 bases and J lost 6 bases. Per the germline V gene, CDR1 is SGHDT and CDR2 is YYEEEE.

V is TRBV24-1 and J is TRBJ1-5; TRBD1 agrees at 9 bases. The germline V gene encodes CDR1 KGHDR and CDR2 SFDVKD. V lost 1 base to trimming and J lost 0 bases; unmatched junction nucleotides: 12. The CDR3 has 20 amino acids. The DNA of the CDR3 is TGTGCCACCAGTGATTTTGCCGGGACAGGGTTAGGGTATAGCAATCAGCCCCAGCATTTT. Translated: CATSDFAGTGLGYSNQPQHF.

The J gene is TRBJ2-7, the V gene TRBV19, with TRBD1 identical over 7 bases. V trimming: 4 bases; J trimming: 2 bases; junction bases outside the gene matches: 5. The CDR3 is 14 amino acids. The V gene's germline CDR1 is LNHDA and CDR2 SQIVND (reference sequence). CDR3 nucleotides: TGTGCCAGTAGTAAGGACAGGCCGCCCTACGAGCAGTACTTC. It is translated as CASSKDRPPYEQYF.

The V and J genes are TRBV15 and TRBJ2-1, with TRBD1 identical over 10 bases. Unmatched junction bases numbered 4, after V lost 4 bases and J lost 4 bases. Germline V gene data show CDR1 as LNHNV and CDR2 as YYDKDF (reference sequence). The CDR3 sequence is 15 residues long. The CDR3 region is CATSKGTGVYNEQFF. For the CDR3, the DNA is TGTGCCACCAGCAAAGGGACAGGGGTTTACAATGAGCAGTTCTTC.

The genes are TRBV7-2 and TRBJ2-1; TRBD2 aligns across 11 bases. This CDR3 spans 15 amino acids. V shed 3 bases, J shed 7 bases, and the junction held 5 bases outside the gene matches. Looked up from germline, CDR1 is SGHTA and CDR2 is FQGNSA. CDR3 protein: CASSFPLAGVNEQFF. In DNA, the CDR3 is TGTGCCAGCAGCTTCCCACTAGCGGGAGTGAATGAGCAGTTCTTC.

The chain employs TRBV7-3 and TRBJ1-1; D gene ambiguous. V was clipped by 5 bases and J by 0 bases, with 7 bases between them. The CDR3 contains 13 residues. CDR1 SGHTA and CDR2 FQGTGA come from the germline V gene. The CDR3 loop reads CASSPQMNTEAFF. CDR3 DNA sequence: TGTGCCAGCAGCCCGCAGATGAACACTGAAGCTTTCTTT.

This chain joins TRBV19 and TRBJ1-4; no clear D. Trimming cost V 6 bases and J 4 bases, with 12 bases left between them. Germline CDR1 reads LNHDA; CDR2 reads SQIVND (reference sequence). CDR3 length: 14 residues. CDR3 sequence reads: CASRKAQINEKLFF. In DNA, the CDR3 is TGTGCCAGTAGGAAAGCCCAAATTAATGAAAAACTGTTTTTT.

The J gene is TRBJ2-7, the V gene TRBV7-9; D ambiguous. Germline V gene data show CDR1 as SEHNR and CDR2 as FQNEAQ (reference sequence). V was shortened by 6 bases and J by 6 bases, with 12 bases between the two germline ends. This CDR3 contains 12 residues. CDR3 sequence: CASSSLDSEQYF. DNA of the CDR3: TGTGCCAGCAGTTCCTTAGATAGCGAGCAGTACTTC.

Here the CDR3 DNA reads TGTGCCAGCAGCTTAGATCCGGGGATCTCCTACGAGCAGTACTTC. Translated: CASSLDPGISYEQYF. The gene calls are TRBV7-2 and TRBJ2-7; tentative D call: TRBD2 (5 bases). Per germline, CDR1 SGHTA and CDR2 FQGNSA. CDR3 length: 15 amino acids. V was trimmed by 1 base and J by 0 bases, leaving 10 bases between them.

The chain is built from TRBV25-1 and TRBJ1-5, with D possibly matching TRBD1 (5 bases). The CDR3 is 15 residues long. Germline loops: CDR1 MGHDK, CDR2 SYGVNS. With 2 bases removed from V and 2 bases from J, the gap between germline ends came to 10 bases. The DNA for the CDR3 is TGTGCCAGCAGTGAAGGTCGCAGGGGCAATCAGCCCCAGCATTTT. Its protein is CASSEGRRGNQPQHF. The whole variable domain, filled in from reference TRBV25-1 and TRBJ1-5, reads EADIYQTPRYLVIGTGKKITLECSQTMGHDKMYWYQQDPGMELHLIHYSYGVNSTEKGDLSSESTVSRIRTEHFPLTLESARPSHTSQYLCASSEGRRGNQPQHFGDGTRLSIL.